Listed here are 26 T cell receptor beta chains from one sample, sequenced in a study of T cell responses to AZD1222 COVID-19 vaccine. TCRdb's table, derived via immunoSEQ multiplex PCR, lists solely in-frame clones and lacks some. The repertoire consists of about 140,000 clones, with roughly 90% occurring once and the leading ten covering just under 3%. The material was peripheral blood, obtained on day 0 of AZD1222 vaccination. Receptors were obtained from an adult in good health.

V gene TRBV28 combines with J gene TRBJ1-1, with a weak D call TRBD1 (6 bases). From germline, CDR1 is MDHEN and CDR2 SYDVKM. This CDR3 spans 12 amino acids. Trimming took off 2 bases at V and 12 bases at J, with 13 bases between the two ends. The CDR3 protein is CASSLGQGRTFF. DNA for the CDR3: TGTGCCAGCAGTTTAGGTCAGGGGAGGACTTTCTTT.

This chain uses TRBV28 with TRBJ1-3; D unclear. Per the germline V gene, CDR1 is MDHEN and CDR2 is SYDVKM. The CDR3 sequence is 15 residues long. Trimming took off 4 bases at V and 5 bases at J, with 15 bases between the two ends. The CDR3 DNA is TGTGCCAGCAGTTCCCGAGGGTCAGGAAGAAACACCATATATTTT. As protein: CASSSRGSGRNTIYF.

This clone has only one observation. The chain has TRBV9 and TRBJ1-1; no reliable D call. The CDR3 extends over 14 amino acids. Germline lookup yields CDR1 SGDLS and CDR2 YYNGEE. The V and J ends lost 7 bases and 2 bases respectively, with 15 bases between them. The CDR3 loop reads CASSLGSFNTEAFF. The CDR3 nucleotides read TGTGCCAGCTCCCTCGGCAGTTTCAACACTGAAGCTTTCTTT.

The chain employs TRBV27 and TRBJ2-1, with 14 nucleotides matching TRBD2. Germline CDR1 MNHEY, CDR2 SMNVEV (reference sequence). The trim removed 6 bases at V and 10 bases at J, leaving 8 bases unmatched. The CDR3 spans 15 residues. The CDR3 bases are TGTGCCAGCAGAGGACTAGCGGGAGGTCCCGTGGAGCAGTTCTTC. Translation: CASRGLAGGPVEQFF.

CDR3 nucleotides: TGTGCCAGCAGCGGCGAGGGTATCAGCAATCAGCCCCAGCATTTT. Amino acid sequence: CASSGEGISNQPQHF. The genes are TRBV2 and TRBJ1-5; D ambiguous. CDR1 and CDR2 from the germline V gene are SNHLY and FYNNEI. CDR3 length: 15 amino acids. V lost 6 bases and J 1 base, leaving 13 bases between the germline ends.

For the CDR3, the DNA is TGCGCCAGCAGCCAAGCCCCGGGACTAGCGGGAGGGCATGAGCAGTTCTTC. This sequence encodes CASSQAPGLAGGHEQFF. The rearrangement joins TRBV4-1 to TRBJ2-1; 16 bases are a match to TRBD2. Germline trimming cut 1 base from V and 8 bases from J; bases unmatched to any gene: 5. The germline V gene has CDR1 MGHRA and CDR2 YSYEKL. This CDR3 spans 17 amino acids.

This rearrangement joins TRBV11-2 to TRBJ2-1; TRBD1 is a possible D gene (6 bases). There are 14 residues in the CDR3. The germline gives CDR1 SGHAT, CDR2 FQNNGV. Trimming cost V 4 bases and J 4 bases, with 11 bases left between them. The CDR3 sequence is CASSSDSLYNEQFF. As DNA, the CDR3 is TGTGCCAGCAGCTCGGACAGCCTATACAATGAGCAGTTCTTC.

CDR3 in amino acids: CASSFTYETGRYEQYF. The CDR3 DNA reads as TGTGCCAGCAGCTTCACTTATGAGACAGGGAGGTACGAGCAGTACTTC. V and J are TRBV7-6 and TRBJ2-7; weak D call: TRBD1 (7 bases). Looked up from germline, CDR1 is SGHVS and CDR2 is FNYEAQ. The V end lost 3 bases, the J end lost 4 bases, and 19 bases lay between the germline ends. The CDR3 contains 16 residues.

Only one count was recorded for this clone. This sequence joins TRBV6-2 or TRBV6-3 and TRBJ2-7; no clear D. Trimming left V 5 bases short and J 3 bases short, with 5 bases between. The CDR3 sequence is 11 residues long. Germline loops: CDR1 MNHEY, CDR2 SVGEGT. This CDR3 reads CASSDLYEQYF. The CDR3 DNA sequence: TGTGCCAGCAGTGACCTCTACGAGCAGTACTTC.

J is TRBJ2-3 and V is TRBV7-9; 10 nucleotides agree with TRBD2. The CDR3 runs 19 residues. The germline CDR1 and CDR2 sequences are SEHNR and FQNEAQ (reference sequence). V lost 4 bases to trimming and J lost 4 bases; unmatched junction nucleotides: 17. CDR3 sequence (DNA): TGTGCCAGCAGCTCCCACCCCCCCCTAGCGGGAGATCGGCCAGATACGCAGTATTTT. It is translated as CASSSHPPLAGDRPDTQYF.

V gene TRBV18 combines with J gene TRBJ2-7; 10 bases align to TRBD2. The CDR3 runs to 15 residues. The ends lost 2 bases at V and 3 bases at J; junction bases unmatched: 4. Germline CDR1 and CDR2: KGHSH and LQKENI. The CDR3: CASSPILAGSYEQYF. The DNA of the CDR3 is TGTGCCAGCTCACCAATACTAGCGGGGAGCTACGAGCAGTACTTC.

This sequence joins TRBV21-1 and TRBJ1-1. TRBV21-1 is annotated as a pseudogene. The CDR3 is 18 residues long. In nucleotides, the CDR3 is TGTGCCAGCAGCAGAGGGTGGATTGGGGAGGGGAGGAACACTGAAGCTTTCTTT. It specifies CASSRGWIGEGRNTEAFF.

The genes are TRBV27 and TRBJ1-2, with 10 bases lining up with TRBD1. Germline V gene data show CDR1 as MNHEY and CDR2 as SMNVEV (reference sequence). Trimming took 2 bases from V and 4 from J; bases not matched to a gene: 10. The CDR3 sequence is 17 residues long. This CDR3 reads CASSLRTGGGIGYGYTF. The CDR3 DNA reads as TGTGCCAGCAGTTTAAGGACAGGGGGGGGGATTGGCTATGGCTACACCTTC.

This clone was seen a handful of times. This chain joins TRBV10-2 and TRBJ1-1; a weak D match, TRBD1 (5 bases). With 6 bases removed from V and 8 bases from J, the gap between germline ends came to 13 bases. The CDR3 runs 12 residues. The V gene's germline CDR1 is WSHSY and CDR2 SAAADI. CDR3 amino acids: CASRFVWGEAFF. In DNA form, the CDR3 reads TGCGCCAGCAGATTCGTGTGGGGGGAAGCTTTCTTT.

This chain connects TRBV28 to TRBJ2-7; 7 positions match TRBD2. CDR3 length equals 15 residues. Germline CDR1 is MDHEN and CDR2 is SYDVKM. V was pared by 7 bases and J by 2 bases, with 11 bases of the junction left unmatched. This chain's CDR3 is CASNLLASGTYEQYF. The CDR3 DNA follows: TGTGCCAGCAACTTACTAGCGTCGGGCACCTACGAGCAGTACTTC.

The rearrangement joins TRBV29-1 to TRBJ2-5, with 8 nucleotides matching TRBD1. Germline lookup yields CDR1 SQVTM and CDR2 ANQGSEA. V shed 3 bases and J 5 bases; nucleotides not matched to a gene: 17. CDR3 length: 17 residues. As DNA, the CDR3 is TGCAGCGTTGATGGAGGCTCGGACAGGGAACTATCCGAGACCCAGTACTTC. It specifies CSVDGGSDRELSETQYF.

The rearrangement uses TRBV13 and TRBJ2-1; 11 bases line up with TRBD2. Germline V gene lookup returns CDR1 PRHDT and CDR2 FYEKMQ (reference sequence). CDR3 size: 16 residues. The J segment lost 9 bases and the V segment lost 5 bases, leaving 12 bases of the junction unmatched. CDR3: CASSPKGLAGGGEQFF. CDR3 in DNA: TGTGCCAGCAGCCCAAAAGGTCTAGCGGGGGGAGGTGAGCAGTTCTTC.

The rearrangement links TRBV5-6 to TRBJ2-1; possibly TRBD1 or TRBD2 for D (5 bases each). Trimming pared 1 base from V and 9 bases from J, leaving 14 bases between. Germline CDR1 is SGHDT and CDR2 is YYEEEE. This CDR3 spans 14 amino acids. CDR3 bases: TGTGCCAGCAGCTTGACCGGGGCCCGCGGTGAGCAGTTCTTC. It encodes CASSLTGARGEQFF.

This clone turned up a few times. The chain carries TRBV10-3 and TRBJ1-1; TRBD1 is a possible D gene (5 bases). CDR1 and CDR2 from the germline V gene are ENHRY and SYGVKD. The V end lost 10 bases, the J end lost 11 bases, and 26 bases lay between the germline ends. The length of the CDR3 is 14 residues. CDR3 sequence (DNA): TGTGCCACCTATCCGGGACTGACGAACTTGTGGGCTTTCTTT. Protein: CATYPGLTNLWAFF.

This sequence joins TRBV5-6 and TRBJ1-6; 8 nucleotides line up with TRBD1. The trim removed 1 base at V and 7 bases at J, leaving 7 bases unmatched. Germline assignment: CDR1 SGHDT and CDR2 YYEEEE. The CDR3 runs to 16 residues. This chain's CDR3 is CASSLRTGSGNSPLHF. Written as DNA, the CDR3 is TGTGCCAGCAGCTTGCGGACAGGGAGCGGCAATTCACCCCTCCACTTT.

The chain combines TRBV5-5 with TRBJ1-1, with a possible D match to TRBD1 (6 bases). The CDR3 has 15 amino acids. Germline CDR1 is SGHKS and CDR2 is YYEKEE (reference sequence). V was pared by 1 base and J by 0 bases, with 10 bases between. CDR3 nucleotide sequence: TGTGCCAGCAGCTTGCAGGGGAGGATGAACACTGAAGCTTTCTTT. Amino acids: CASSLQGRMNTEAFF. Looking up the rest from reference TRBV5-5 and TRBJ1-1 gives the full variable domain: DAGVTQSPTHLIKTRGQQVTLRCSPISGHKSVSWYQQVLGQGPQFIFQYYEKEERGRGNFPDRFSARQFPNYSSELNVNALLLGDSALYLCASSLQGRMNTEAFFGQGTRLTVV.

The rearrangement links TRBV29-1 to TRBJ1-1; 9 bases match TRBD1. V trimming: 4 bases; J trimming: 3 bases; junction bases outside the gene matches: 3. The CDR3 has 13 residues. CDR1 SQVTM and CDR2 ANQGSEA come from the germline V gene. Written as DNA, the CDR3 is TGCAGCGTTGGGGGACAGGGTCACACTGAAGCTTTCTTT. This codes for CSVGGQGHTEAFF.

This chain connects TRBV5-6 to TRBJ2-3; D possibly corresponds to TRBD1 (6 bases). The germline gives CDR1 SGHDT, CDR2 YYEEEE. V lost 5 bases, J lost 0 bases, and 16 bases lay in between. This CDR3 comprises 16 residues. The CDR3, as DNA: TGTGCCAGCAGTTCCCTAGGGACACCGAGCACAGATACGCAGTATTTT. It specifies CASSSLGTPSTDTQYF.

J is TRBJ2-2 and V is TRBV2; D is ambiguous. V lost 6 bases, J lost 1 base, and 9 bases lay in between. Looked up from germline, CDR1 is SNHLY and CDR2 is FYNNEI. The length of the CDR3 is 14 residues. The DNA for the CDR3 is TGTGCCAGCAGCGTCGAACAGAACACCGGGGAGCTGTTTTTT. Translating it yields CASSVEQNTGELFF.

The J gene is TRBJ1-2, the V gene TRBV4-2; no definite D call. CDR1 and CDR2 from the germline V gene are LGHNA and YNFKEQ. The CDR3 length is 16 residues. V lost 3 bases, J lost 6 bases, and 20 bases lay in between. CDR3 nucleotides: TGTGCCAGCAGCCAGGGGAGGTCTCGAGCCCTACATGGCTACACCTTC. Translating gives CASSQGRSRALHGYTF.

This chain links TRBV12-5 with TRBJ1-1, with TRBD1 matching over 8 bases. Germline V gene sequence: CDR1 LGHNT, CDR2 FRNRAP. There are 18 residues in the CDR3. V was clipped by 0 bases and J by 4 bases; unmatched bases: 13. The CDR3 loop reads CASGLVLDRVIGATEAFF. As DNA, the CDR3 is TGTGCTAGTGGTTTGGTTCTGGACAGGGTAATAGGCGCCACTGAAGCTTTCTTT.